The present T cell receptor beta chain was sequenced within a study of vaccination and CD4 T cells after COVID-19. The Oncomine TCR Beta short-read assay was what sequenced the DNA obtained from cultured CD4+ T cells. After culture, CD4+ T cells served as the source for genomic DNA extraction. TCRdb re-called the PCR reads through MiXCR, storing one row per CDR3 protein. The profile shows roughly 24,000 distinct CDR3 sequences, about 32% of them singletons. Regarding this clonotype: Its antigen is still unknown.

Time point defined: late sampling 161 to 241 days after vaccination in a few convalescent patients. Documented treatment: roughly nine-day PBMC culture with coronavirus spike peptide pools or control peptides (ViraFEST assay). ViraFEST enlarged antigen-specific T cell populations with peptide pools and afterwards sequenced TCRs. CDR3 size: 13 residues. J was trimmed by 5 bases and V by 5 bases; bases with no gene match: 5. Germline values: CDR1 SGHAT, CDR2 FQDESV (reference sequence). Study results and caveats: Researchers report that a median approximately 85% of reactive clones in convalescent patients surfaced only post-vaccination. The median SARS-CoV-2-reactive clonotype number increased from about 20 to 38, without statistical significance.

This specimen was CD4+ T cells from blood, cultured in vitro, taken about 7 months after SARS-CoV-2 vaccination. This sequence originates from a human donor who had recovered from COVID-19. The gene calls are TRBV11-1 and TRBJ2-7; 8 bases are shared with TRBD1. The CDR3 DNA reads as TGTGCCAGCAGCCAACAGGGGGTGAACGAGCAGTACTTC. It encodes CASSQQGVNEQYF. The full variable domain, with the rest looked up from reference TRBV11-1 and TRBJ2-7, is EAEVAQSPRYKITEKSQAVAFWCDPISGHATLYWYRQILGQGPELLVQFQDESVVDDSQLPKDRFSAERLKGVDSTLKIQPAELGDSAMYLCASSQQGVNEQYFGPGTRLTVT.